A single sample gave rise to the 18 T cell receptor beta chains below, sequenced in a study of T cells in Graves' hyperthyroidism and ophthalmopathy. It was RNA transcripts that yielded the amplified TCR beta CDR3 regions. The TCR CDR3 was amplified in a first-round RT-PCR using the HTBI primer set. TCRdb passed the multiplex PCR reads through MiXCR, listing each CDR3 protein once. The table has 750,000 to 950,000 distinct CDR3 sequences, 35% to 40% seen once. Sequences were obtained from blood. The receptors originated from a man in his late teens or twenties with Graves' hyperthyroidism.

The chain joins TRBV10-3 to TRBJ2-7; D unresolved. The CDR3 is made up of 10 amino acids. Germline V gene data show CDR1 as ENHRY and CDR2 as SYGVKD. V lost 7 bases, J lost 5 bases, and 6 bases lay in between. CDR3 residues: CAITRHEQYF. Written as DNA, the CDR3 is TGTGCCATCACTCGGCACGAGCAGTACTTC.

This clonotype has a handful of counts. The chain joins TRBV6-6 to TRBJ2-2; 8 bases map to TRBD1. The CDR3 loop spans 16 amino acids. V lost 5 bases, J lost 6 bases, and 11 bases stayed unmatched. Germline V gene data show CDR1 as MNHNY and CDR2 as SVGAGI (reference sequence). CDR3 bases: TGTGCCAGCAGTGAATGGCAGGGGGCGGGTGCCGGGGAGCTGTTTTTT. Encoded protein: CASSEWQGAGAGELFF.

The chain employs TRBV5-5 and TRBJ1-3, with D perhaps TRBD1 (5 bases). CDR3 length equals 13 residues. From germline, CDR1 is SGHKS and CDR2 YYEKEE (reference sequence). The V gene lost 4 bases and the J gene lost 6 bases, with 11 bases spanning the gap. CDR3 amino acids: CASSQLTENTIYF. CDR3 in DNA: TGTGCCAGCAGCCAATTGACAGAAAACACCATATATTTT.

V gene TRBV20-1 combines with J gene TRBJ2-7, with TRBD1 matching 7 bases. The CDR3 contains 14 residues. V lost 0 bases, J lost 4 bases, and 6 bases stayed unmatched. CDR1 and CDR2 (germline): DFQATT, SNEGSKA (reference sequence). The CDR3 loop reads CSARDRDRIYEQYF. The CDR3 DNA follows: TGCAGTGCTAGAGACCGGGACAGAATTTACGAGCAGTACTTC.

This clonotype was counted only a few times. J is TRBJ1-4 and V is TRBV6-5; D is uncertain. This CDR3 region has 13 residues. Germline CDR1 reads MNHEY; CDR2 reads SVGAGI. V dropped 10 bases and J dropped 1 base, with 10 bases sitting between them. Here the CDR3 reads CATKRGTNEKLFF. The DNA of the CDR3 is TGTGCCACCAAACGGGGAACTAATGAAAAACTGTTTTTT.

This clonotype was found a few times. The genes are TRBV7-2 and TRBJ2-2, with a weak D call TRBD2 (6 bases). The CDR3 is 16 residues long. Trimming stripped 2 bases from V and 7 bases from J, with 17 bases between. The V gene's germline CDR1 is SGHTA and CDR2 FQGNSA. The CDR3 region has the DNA TGTGCCAGCAGCTTACCCCTGTGGGGAGCGGGCGGGGAGCTGTTTTTT. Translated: CASSLPLWGAGGELFF.

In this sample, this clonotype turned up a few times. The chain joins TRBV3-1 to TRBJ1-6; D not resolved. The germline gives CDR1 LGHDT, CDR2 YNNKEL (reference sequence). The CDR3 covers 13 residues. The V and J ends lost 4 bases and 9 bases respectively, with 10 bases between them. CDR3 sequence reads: CASSLTGSSPLHF. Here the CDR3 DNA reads TGTGCCAGCAGCCTCACGGGTAGTTCACCCCTCCACTTT.

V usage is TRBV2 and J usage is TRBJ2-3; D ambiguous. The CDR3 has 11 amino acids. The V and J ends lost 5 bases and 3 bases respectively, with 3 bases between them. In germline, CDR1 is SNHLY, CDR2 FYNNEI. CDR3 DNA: TGTGCCAGCAGTCCTACAGATACGCAGTATTTT. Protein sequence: CASSPTDTQYF.

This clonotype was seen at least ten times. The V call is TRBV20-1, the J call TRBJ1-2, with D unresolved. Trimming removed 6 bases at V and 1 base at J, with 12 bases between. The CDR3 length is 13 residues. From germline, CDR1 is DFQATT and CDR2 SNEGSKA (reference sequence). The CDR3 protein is CSAPDGLNYGYTF. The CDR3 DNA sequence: TGCAGTGCCCCGGACGGACTTAACTATGGCTACACCTTC.

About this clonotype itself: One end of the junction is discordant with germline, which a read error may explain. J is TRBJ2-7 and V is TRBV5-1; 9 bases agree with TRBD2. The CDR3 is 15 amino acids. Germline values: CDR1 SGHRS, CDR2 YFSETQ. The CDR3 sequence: CAISGERGAIYEQYF. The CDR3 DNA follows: TGCGCCATCAGCGGTGAGCGGGGGGCCATTTACGAGCAGTACTTC.

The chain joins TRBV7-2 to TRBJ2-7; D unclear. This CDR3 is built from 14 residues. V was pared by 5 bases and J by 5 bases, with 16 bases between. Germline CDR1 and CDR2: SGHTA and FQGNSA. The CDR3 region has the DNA TGTGCCAGCAGCGTGGACGGCCTTGGCAACGAGCAGTACTTC. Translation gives CASSVDGLGNEQYF.

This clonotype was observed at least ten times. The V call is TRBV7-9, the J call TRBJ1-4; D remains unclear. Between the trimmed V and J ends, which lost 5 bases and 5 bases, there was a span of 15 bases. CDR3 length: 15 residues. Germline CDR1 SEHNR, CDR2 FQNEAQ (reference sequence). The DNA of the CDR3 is TGTGCCAGCAGCACTCCCCACGGAGTGAATGAAAAACTGTTTTTT. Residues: CASSTPHGVNEKLFF.

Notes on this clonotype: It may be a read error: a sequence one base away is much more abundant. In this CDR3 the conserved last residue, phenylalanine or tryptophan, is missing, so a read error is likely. CDR3 DNA sequence: TGTGCCAGCAGCCCGGGGACAGTCAATTCACCCCTCCACCTT. This encodes CASSPGTVNSPLHL. This sequence joins TRBV7-9 and TRBJ1-6, with 7 nucleotides matching TRBD1. V lost 5 bases and J lost 7; bases outside the gene matches: 5. Germline V gene lookup returns CDR1 SEHNR and CDR2 FQNEAQ (reference sequence). This CDR3 spans 14 amino acids.

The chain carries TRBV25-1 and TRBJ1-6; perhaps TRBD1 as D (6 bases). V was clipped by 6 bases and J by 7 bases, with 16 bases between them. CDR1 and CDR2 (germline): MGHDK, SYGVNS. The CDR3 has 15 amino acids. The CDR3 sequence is CASSQGGSRNSPLHF. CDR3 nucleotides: TGTGCCAGCAGCCAAGGGGGTAGTAGAAATTCACCCCTCCACTTT. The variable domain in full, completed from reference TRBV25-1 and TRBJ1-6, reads EADIYQTPRYLVIGTGKKITLECSQTMGHDKMYWYQQDPGMELHLIHYSYGVNSTEKGDLSSESTVSRIRTEHFPLTLESARPSHTSQYLCASSQGGSRNSPLHFGNGTRLTVT.

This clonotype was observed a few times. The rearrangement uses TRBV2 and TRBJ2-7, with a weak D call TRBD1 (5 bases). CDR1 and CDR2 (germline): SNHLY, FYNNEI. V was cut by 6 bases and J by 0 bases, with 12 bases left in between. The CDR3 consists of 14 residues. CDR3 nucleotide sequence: TGTGCCAGCAGGGATAGGACAACCTCCTACGAGCAGTACTTC. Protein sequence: CASRDRTTSYEQYF.

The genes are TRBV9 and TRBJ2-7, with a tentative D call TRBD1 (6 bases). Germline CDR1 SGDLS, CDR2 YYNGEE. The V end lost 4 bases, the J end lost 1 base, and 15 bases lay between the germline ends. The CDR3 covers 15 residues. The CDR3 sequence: CASSSDRRVSYEQYF. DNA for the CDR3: TGTGCCAGCAGCTCGGACAGAAGGGTATCCTACGAGCAGTACTTC.

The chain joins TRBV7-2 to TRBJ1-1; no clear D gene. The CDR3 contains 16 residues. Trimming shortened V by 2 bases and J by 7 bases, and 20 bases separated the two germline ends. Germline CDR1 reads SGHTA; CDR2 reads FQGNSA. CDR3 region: CASSLSLNTVTDEAFF. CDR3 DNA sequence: TGTGCCAGCAGCTTAAGTTTGAATACCGTTACAGATGAAGCTTTCTTT.

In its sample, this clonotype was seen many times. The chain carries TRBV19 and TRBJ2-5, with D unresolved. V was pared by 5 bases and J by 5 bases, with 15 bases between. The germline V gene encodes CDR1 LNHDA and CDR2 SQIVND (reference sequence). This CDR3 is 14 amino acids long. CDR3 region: CASSPSDTFETQYF. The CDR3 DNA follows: TGTGCCAGTAGTCCCTCCGACACGTTTGAGACCCAGTACTTC. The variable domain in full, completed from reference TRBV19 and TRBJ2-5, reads DGGITQSPKYLFRKEGQNVTLSCEQNLNHDAMYWYRQDPGQGLRLIYYSQIVNDFQKGDIAEGYSVSREKKESFPLTVTSAQKNPTAFYLCASSPSDTFETQYFGPGTRLLVL.